The TCR beta chain described here comes from a study of regulatory T cells in long-lasting Graves disease (dated by TCRdb to 2020 to 2022). Study-wide context: Persistent Graves' disease was defined as persistently positive TSH receptor autoantibodies together with antithyroid drug treatment for over 5 years. Patients with persistent Graves' disease were compared with patients with newly diagnosed Graves' disease using TCR sequencing and RNA sequencing of peripheral blood. The study was registered as a clinical trial and conducted in China. TCR sequencing covered roughly 13 persistent and some 20 newly diagnosed Graves' disease patients, around 35 samples in total. On average, persistent Graves' disease patients in the clinical cohort had been on antithyroid drugs for around ten years. The research as a whole found: TRBV28, TRBJ1-2 and TRBJ2-5 were preferentially used in persistent disease, while TRBV20-1 and TRBJ2-1 were favored in newly diagnosed disease. The authors noted that the small sample size was a limitation that may lower accuracy. Compared with newly diagnosed patients, patients with persistent Graves' disease had lower TCR Shannon entropy and fewer highly expanded clones, which suggests clonal expansion. A larger number of public clonotypes was shared among persistent patients (approximately 2,500) than among newly diagnosed patients (around 870). Sequencing and analysis were limited to the TCR beta chain. Because the primary lesion, thyroid tissue, could not be accessed, the study looked at peripheral blood alone.

At the junction V is shortened by 3 bases and J by 3 bases, with 5 bases in between. In the germline V gene, CDR1 corresponds to MNHNS and CDR2 to SASEGT. The cysteine opens and the phenylalanine closes a CDR3 of 13 amino acids. Just the 39-base CDR3 DNA is kept, in frame starting at base 1. The time point label of this sample denotes: persistent/refractory GD, antithyroid drugs over 5 years with positive TRAb. For both TCR sequencing and RNA sequencing, RNA was extracted from PBMCs in TRIzol. Graves' disease was diagnosed according to American Thyroid Association guidelines. The patients came from an endocrinology department in Xi'an, China. Each patient gave approximately 8.8 milliliters of peripheral blood, collected in an EDTA anticoagulant tube. PBMCs were isolated by Ficoll Paque Plus density gradient separation without further T cell sorting. An Agilent 2100 Bioanalyzer and agarose gel were used to check RNA quality, while a NanoDrop 2000 measured RNA concentration.

Library preparation used multiplex PCR. Sequencer: Illumina HiSeq 4000. CDR3 regions were amplified by Arm-PCR with iRepertoire HTBI primers to construct TCR beta libraries. Before sequencing, the PCR products underwent gel purification. The study's own analysis went as follows. Across samples, about 64 TRBV and 13 to 15 TRBJ segments were identified and used for gene usage analysis of CDR3 amino acid clonotypes. COPE and FqMerger were used to merge filtered high-quality paired reads into contigs. BLAST was used to align contigs to the IMGT TRBV, TRBD and TRBJ reference genes, and CDR3 was defined following IMGT. Any clonotype with a frequency above 0.1% was classified as a highly expanded clone. Shannon entropy served as the measure of repertoire diversity, while the Gini coefficient captured V-J evenness. A clonotype was considered public if more than one individual shared it. The public reads were run again by TCRdb, first through fastp at Q25 and then through MiXCR, and only productive beta chains were kept. Each record represents a unique CDR3 protein, reported with the most common genes and DNA among its rows. TCRdb, rather than the study authors, made the V and J calls. The sample table contains under 500,000 distinct CDR3 sequences; only one count was recorded for more than 20% of them. 7% to 10% of the sample is in the top ten clones.

This clonotype was counted many times. Which antigen it targets is not known. Per-base qualities were not stored, and no clone one base away is much larger. The V and J genes are TRBV6-1 and TRBJ2-2, with TRBD2 perhaps the D gene, on 5 matching bases. This material consisted of peripheral blood mononuclear cells (PBMCs), taken when the disease was refractory, from a patient treated with antithyroid drugs. The TCR sequence derives from a female donor with Graves disease. The base sequence is TGTGCCAGCAGTGAGGACTACACCGGGGAGCTGTTTTTT. This encodes CASSEDYTGELFF.